The source of this T cell receptor (beta chain) is a study of OX40 agonist ivuxolimab in advanced cancers. About the investigation overall: Ivuxolimab was a fully human IgG2 agonistic monoclonal antibody targeting the costimulatory receptor OX40 (CD134). Among the approximately 50 dose-escalation patients, 19 had hepatocellular carcinoma, about 15 melanoma, 9 renal cell carcinoma and 9 head and neck cancer. The dose-escalation cohort was roughly 80% male with a mean age of roughly 62 years, ranging from roughly 23 to 85. Peripheral TCRbeta sequencing was intended to test whether TCR sequence diversity was altered and clonal T-cell expansion was caused by ivuxolimab. Prior anti-PD-1, anti-PD-L1 or anti-CTLA-4 therapy was permitted, and approximately 40% of dose-escalation patients had received checkpoint inhibitors. Partial responses were achieved by three dose-escalation patients, of whom one had hepatocellular carcinoma and two had cutaneous melanoma. Intravenous ivuxolimab was administered to patients every 2 weeks at six dose levels: 0.01, 0.1, 0.3, 1.5, 3 and 10 mg/kg. The monotherapy dose-escalation portion (N ≈ 55 patients) of the phase I ivuxolimab trial is reported in the paper.

CDR1 and CDR2 were assigned from the germline V gene (reference sequence) as LNHNV and YYDKDF. The CDR3 runs 14 amino acids, cysteine and phenylalanine included. Of the read, only the CDR3 DNA is kept; its 42 bases are in frame from base 1. V lost 1 base and J lost 6 bases; the stretch between them is 10 bases long. Details on this clone: Its binding antigen is unknown. Base qualities are not at hand, and no much larger clone is one base apart.

General findings and caveats noted by the study authors: Low levels of normalized T-cell clonal expansion were also seen in some nonresponding patients. After ivuxolimab, more expanded clones were found on average in CD8+ T cells than in CD4+ T cells. At doses of 0.1 to 3.0 mg/kg, clonal expansion of both CD4+ and CD8+ T cells in blood was seen between baseline and week 6. The antigen specificity of the peripheral T cells that underwent clonal expansion was not determined. Partial responders in the 0.1-3.0 mg/kg groups had among the lowest normalized peripheral clonal expansion, especially among CD8+ T cells.

Genomic DNA was isolated from the sorted cells so that the TCRbeta CDR3 region could be sequenced. TCRbeta CDR3 regions were sequenced using the immunoSEQ Assay. Held by TCRdb, this immuneACCESS table contains in-frame sequences only and omits some clones. Under half of the omission traces to an unresolved V gene where checked; the cause of the rest is unknown. In this sample the table shows tens of thousands of clones, 65% to 90% of which occur a single time. Around 1.8% of the sample goes to the ten largest clones. The trial excluded patients who had a history of autoimmune disease or who were on systemic immunosuppression. Peripheral blood for TCR sequencing was collected from all dose cohorts at baseline, on cycle 4 day 1, and on cycle 7 day 1. Samples were obtained from an open-label, multicenter, first-in-human phase I dose-escalation trial of ivuxolimab. The trial enrolled adults with locally advanced or metastatic head and neck squamous cell, hepatocellular, melanoma or renal cell carcinoma. Before TCR sequencing, CD4+ T cells and CD8+ T cells were sorted from peripheral blood as separate populations.

The V gene is TRBV15 and the J gene is TRBJ2-1, with a tentative D gene TRBD2 over 6 matching bases. This receptor was obtained from an adult with an advanced solid tumor such as melanoma, head and neck, liver or kidney cancer. This specimen was CD4+ or CD8+ T cells sorted from blood, taken in a trial of the OX40 agonist ivuxolimab. The bases read TGTGCCACCAGCAGAGGAGGGACTTTCAATGAGCAGTTCTTC. Translation gives CATSRGGTFNEQFF.